The clone carrying this T cell receptor (beta chain) was seen a few times. Antigen specificity is unknown. These data originate in a study of T cell repertoires in cytomegalovirus infection. Background on the study: CMV epitopes in the study were HLA-C-restricted (recently identified) and HLA-B-restricted (well studied). General observations from the study: CMV-specific HLA-C-restricted TCR beta clonotypes dominated the ex vivo response.

Trimming left V 6 bases short and J 4 bases short, with 17 bases between. Germline assignment: CDR1 SGHVS and CDR2 FNYEAQ. The CDR3 totals 15 residues. TCRdb re-called the reads with MiXCR, one entry per CDR3 protein. Of hundreds of thousands of distinct CDR3 sequences detected, roughly 33% appear once; the ten largest clones hold around a sixth. The sample was cultured PBMCs, taken from culture after CMV antigen stimulation. The chain recombines TRBV7-6 with TRBJ2-3; TRBD1 is a possible D gene (6 bases). This clonotype was obtained from a human donor in good health (CMV status not recorded). Some clones in this sample may be carry-over from other donors' samples. In nucleotides, the CDR3 is TGTGCCAGCAGTTCAGTACAGGGTAGGGCAGATACGCAGTATTTT. It codes for CASSSVQGRADTQYF.